This T cell receptor beta chain was recovered during a study of a mutant IDH1 vaccine in newly diagnosed glioma. For the study at large: The patients received vaccinations eight times, in weeks 1, 3, 5, 7, 11, 15, 19 and 23. Patients got their first vaccination 4-6 weeks after radiotherapy alone, or with temozolomide cycles.

This table comes from immunoSEQ multiplex PCR, and its TCRdb copy is limited to in-frame clones, with some not included. The sample holds about 66,000 clones, about 81% seen once. With respect to this clone: What it binds is unknown.

Study results and limitations: Vaccine-induced responses were seen in 93.3% of patients, spanning several MHC alleles.

Time point described: week 11, during vaccination. Vaccination comprised doses that each held 300 ug of mutant IDH1 20-mer peptide, plus topical imiquimod. This CDR3 spans 14 amino acids. Between the trimmed V and J ends, which lost 7 bases and 5 bases, there was a span of 17 bases. Germline lookup yields CDR1 SEHNR and CDR2 FQNEAQ (reference sequence). This clonotype was sampled from a woman aged 50 to 65 with glioma. This chain connects TRBV7-9 to TRBJ1-1, with D perhaps TRBD1 (5 bases). This specimen consisted of PBMCs, obtained from a glioma patient whose treatment included an IDH1 peptide vaccine. The CDR3 nucleotides are TGTGCCAGCACCCAACGGGGGGGTCGGACTGAAGCTTTCTTT. Amino acid sequence: CASTQRGGRTEAFF.